The 3 T cell receptor beta chains listed next were all sequenced from one sample in a study of cytomegalovirus exposure and HLA in healthy donors. The PCR made use of 60 Vbeta and 13 Jbeta primers. TCRdb's copy holds only in-frame clones and misses some; the assay was immunoSEQ multiplex PCR. The data hold some 99,000 clones, with around three quarters observed a single time. Specimen: PBMCs. The receptors here all came from a woman in her 50s in good health and CMV-seropositive.

J is TRBJ2-5 and V is TRBV2, with 10 bases fitting TRBD2. Per the germline V gene, CDR1 is SNHLY and CDR2 is FYNNEI. CDR3 length: 16 residues. After removal of 7 bases from V and 0 bases from J, the junction contained 8 bases not matched to a gene. The CDR3 sequence: CASKPGTSEYQETQYF. As DNA, the CDR3 is TGTGCCAGCAAACCCGGGACTAGCGAGTACCAAGAGACCCAGTACTTC.

This sequence joins TRBV2 and TRBJ2-7; 11 nucleotides line up with TRBD2. CDR1 is SNHLY, CDR2 FYNNEI, per germline. The trim removed 5 bases at V and 2 bases at J, leaving 5 bases unmatched. This CDR3 is built from 15 residues. The CDR3 spells CASSRLAGTTYEQYF. CDR3 sequence (DNA): TGTGCCAGCAGTCGACTAGCGGGGACCACCTACGAGCAGTACTTC.

The chain employs TRBV6-6 and TRBJ2-3; possibly TRBD1 for D (6 bases). In germline, CDR1 is MNHNY, CDR2 SVGAGI (reference sequence). Trimming took off 6 bases at V and 3 bases at J, with 16 bases between the two ends. CDR3 length equals 15 residues. The CDR3 nucleotides are TGTGCCAGCAGCCCCAGGGGCCAAGTAACAGATACGCAGTATTTT. Translated, it gives CASSPRGQVTDTQYF.